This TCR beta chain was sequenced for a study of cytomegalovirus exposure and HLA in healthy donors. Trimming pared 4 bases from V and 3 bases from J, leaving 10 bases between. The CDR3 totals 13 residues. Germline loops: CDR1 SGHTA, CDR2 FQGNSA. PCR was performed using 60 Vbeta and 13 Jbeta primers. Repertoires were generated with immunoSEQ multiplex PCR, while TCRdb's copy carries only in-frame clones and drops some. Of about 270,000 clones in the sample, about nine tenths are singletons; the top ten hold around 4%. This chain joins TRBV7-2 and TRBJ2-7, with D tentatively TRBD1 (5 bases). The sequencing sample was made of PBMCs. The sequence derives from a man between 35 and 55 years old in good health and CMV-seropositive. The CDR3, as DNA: TGTGCCAGCAGCTCCCGACAGAACTACGAGCAGTACTTC. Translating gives CASSSRQNYEQYF.